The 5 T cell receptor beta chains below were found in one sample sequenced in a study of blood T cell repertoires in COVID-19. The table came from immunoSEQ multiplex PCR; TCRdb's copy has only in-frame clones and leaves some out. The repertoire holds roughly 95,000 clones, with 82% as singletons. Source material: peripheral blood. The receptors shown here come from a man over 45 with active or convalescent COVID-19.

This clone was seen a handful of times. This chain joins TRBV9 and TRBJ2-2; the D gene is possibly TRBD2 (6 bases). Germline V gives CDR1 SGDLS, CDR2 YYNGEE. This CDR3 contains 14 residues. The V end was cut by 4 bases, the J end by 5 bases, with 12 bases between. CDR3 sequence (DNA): TGTGCCAGCAGCCTGGGGGGTCGTACCGGGGAGCTGTTTTTT. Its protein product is CASSLGGRTGELFF.

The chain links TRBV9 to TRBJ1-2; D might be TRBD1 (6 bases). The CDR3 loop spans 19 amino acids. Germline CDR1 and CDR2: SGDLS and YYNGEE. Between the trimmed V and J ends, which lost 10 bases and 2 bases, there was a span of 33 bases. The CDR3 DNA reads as TGTGCCCGCCGCGTCGCGGGCGGGGGGGCCGCCGGGGAGAACTATGGCTACACCTTC. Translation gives CARRVAGGGAAGENYGYTF.

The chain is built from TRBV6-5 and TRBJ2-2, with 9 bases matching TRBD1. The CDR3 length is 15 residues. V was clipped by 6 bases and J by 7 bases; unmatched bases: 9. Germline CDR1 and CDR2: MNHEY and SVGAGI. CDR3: CASSRPGTGIGELFF. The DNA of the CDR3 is TGTGCCAGCAGCCGTCCCGGGACAGGGATCGGGGAGCTGTTTTTT.

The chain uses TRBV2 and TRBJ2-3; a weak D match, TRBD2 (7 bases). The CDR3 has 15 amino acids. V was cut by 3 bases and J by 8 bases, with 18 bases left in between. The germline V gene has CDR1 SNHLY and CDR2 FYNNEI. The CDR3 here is CASSDLGGGGGTQYF. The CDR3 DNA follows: TGTGCCAGCAGTGACCTTGGAGGGGGGGGAGGTACGCAGTATTTT. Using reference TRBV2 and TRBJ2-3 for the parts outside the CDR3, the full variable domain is EPEVTQTPSHQVTQMGQEVILRCVPISNHLYFYWYRQILGQKVEFLVSFYNNEISEKSEIFDDQFSVERPDGSNFTLKIRSTKLEDSAMYFCASSDLGGGGGTQYFGPGTRLTVL.

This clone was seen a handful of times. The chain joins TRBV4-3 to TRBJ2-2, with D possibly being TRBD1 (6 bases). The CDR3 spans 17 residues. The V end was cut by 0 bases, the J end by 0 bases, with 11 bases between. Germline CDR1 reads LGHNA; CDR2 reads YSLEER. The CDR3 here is CASSQEGRGANTGELFF. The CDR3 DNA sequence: TGCGCCAGCAGCCAAGAGGGCAGGGGTGCGAACACCGGGGAGCTGTTTTTT.